This TCR beta chain was profiled in a study of blood T cell repertoires in COVID-19. Study-level information: Sample material is recorded as cDNA or gDNA derived from T cells, B-cell-depleted T cells, or PBMCs.

Profiling relied on immunoSEQ multiplex PCR, and the TCRdb table lists in-frame clones only, not all of them. The sample records about 130,000 clones, about 85% being singletons. Sequencing used peripheral blood. The TCR sequence derives from a human donor in a cohort sampled during active COVID-19.

CDR3: CASSEALGGSPLHF. In nucleotides, the CDR3 is TGTGCCAGCAGTGAAGCGCTCGGAGGTTCACCCCTCCACTTT. This sequence joins TRBV6-1 and TRBJ1-6; D not resolved. Trimming removed 0 bases from V and 9 bases from J, with 9 bases in between. From germline, CDR1 is MNHNS and CDR2 SASEGT. This CDR3 has 14 amino acids.